A single T cell receptor beta chain is shown here with its context. The antigen is undetermined. The source of the sample is a study of shared clonotypes between healthy human individuals. Broader study findings: Donor clonotype sharing was expected to depend on sequencing depth.

From germline, CDR1 is SGHVS and CDR2 FQNEAQ. The CDR3 spans 14 residues. The V gene end was trimmed by 7 bases and the J gene end by 4 bases; junction bases not matched to a gene: 10. Measured with immunoSEQ multiplex PCR; TCRdb has only the in-frame clones, and not every one. The sample lists some 89,000 clones, roughly 69% occurring once. This chain connects TRBV7-8 to TRBJ2-7, with 7 nucleotides matching TRBD2. This clonotype was obtained from a man aged 25-45 years in good health. The sequencing sample was made of memory CD8+ T cells sorted from blood. As to subset: CD45RO+ cells pooled with CCR7-negative TemRA cells. DNA for the CDR3: TGTGCCAGCATCCCGGGAGGTCTTAGTTACGAGCAGTACTTC. Its protein product is CASIPGGLSYEQYF.